This T cell receptor beta chain was identified in a study of blood T cell repertoires in COVID-19. Study-wide background: Donors in the United States, Italy and Spain gave samples during acute or convalescent COVID-19. Sample material is recorded as cDNA or gDNA derived from T cells, B-cell-depleted T cells, or PBMCs.

The germline CDR1 and CDR2 sequences are MDHEN and SYDVKM. The CDR3 length is 12 residues. The ends were cut back, 6 bases at V and 9 bases at J, with 14 bases in the middle. Original processing notes: Amplification of reference gene primers provided the estimated nucleated cell counts. The assay was immunoSEQ multiplex PCR, and TCRdb's table has in-frame clones only and misses some. V and J calls and clone size come straight from that table; D and trimming were deduced from the DNA. This repertoire shows hundreds of thousands of clones, 85% to 90% found once; its top ten account for roughly 13%. This chain connects TRBV28 to TRBJ1-2, with a weak D call TRBD1 (5 bases). This TCR was recovered from a human donor in a cohort sampled during active COVID-19. Sequencing was done on a sample of peripheral blood. CDR3 in amino acids: CASRAGGVSYTF. The CDR3 nucleotides read TGTGCCAGCAGGGCGGGGGGTGTGAGCTACACCTTC.